Each of the 30 T cell receptor beta chains below was sequenced from the same sample in a study of cytomegalovirus exposure and HLA in healthy donors. Primers: 60 Vbeta forward and 13 Jbeta reverse. This table comes from immunoSEQ multiplex PCR, and its TCRdb copy is limited to in-frame clones, with some not included. This table has 130,000 or so clones, around 72% appearing once. Material for sequencing was PBMCs. All receptors come from a man younger than 35 in good health and CMV-seropositive.

This chain links TRBV28 with TRBJ2-3; TRBD1 agrees at 9 bases. The germline CDR1 and CDR2 sequences are MDHEN and SYDVKM. V gave up 6 bases and J gave up 3 bases; unmatched junction bases: 4. The CDR3 has 14 amino acids. The CDR3 nucleotides are TGTGCCAGCAGCTACAGGGGGCGTACAGATACGCAGTATTTT. Its translation is CASSYRGRTDTQYF.

V gene TRBV30 combines with J gene TRBJ2-2; TRBD2 is a possible D gene (5 bases). Trimming pared 4 bases from V and 7 bases from J, leaving 13 bases between. Germline CDR1 and CDR2: GTSNPN and SVGIG (reference sequence). The CDR3 sequence is 13 residues long. CDR3 sequence reads: CAWKRRGGGELFF. The DNA of the CDR3 is TGTGCCTGGAAGAGGCGAGGAGGCGGGGAGCTGTTTTTT.

The chain joins TRBV7-9 to TRBJ2-7; D is perhaps TRBD2 (6 bases). Germline lookup yields CDR1 SEHNR and CDR2 FQNEAQ (reference sequence). The V gene lost 4 bases and the J gene lost 4 bases, with 14 bases spanning the gap. CDR3 length equals 14 residues. CDR3 residues: CASSSPSSEYEQYF. Written as DNA, the CDR3 is TGTGCCAGCAGCTCCCCCTCTAGCGAGTACGAGCAGTACTTC.

The CDR3 region is CASSIWRGRKDTQYF. In DNA, the CDR3 is TGTGCCAGTAGTATTTGGAGGGGCAGAAAAGATACGCAGTATTTT. The chain recombines TRBV19 with TRBJ2-3; tentative D call: TRBD2 (6 bases). The V end was cut by 3 bases, the J end by 5 bases, with 15 bases between. The germline gives CDR1 LNHDA, CDR2 SQIVND (reference sequence). The CDR3 length is 15 residues.

The gene calls are TRBV7-2 and TRBJ1-3; 8 bases match TRBD1. The CDR3 runs to 19 residues. Unmatched junction bases numbered 11, after V lost 1 base and J lost 0 bases. From germline, CDR1 is SGHTA and CDR2 FQGNSA. This CDR3 is CASSLVLDRAVLSGNTIYF. For the CDR3, the DNA is TGTGCCAGCAGCTTAGTTCTGGACAGGGCAGTCCTCTCTGGAAACACCATATATTTT. The full variable domain, with the rest looked up from reference TRBV7-2 and TRBJ1-3, is GAGVSQSPSNKVTEKGKDVELRCDPISGHTALYWYRQSLGQGLEFLIYFQGNSAPDKSGLPSDRFSAERTGGSVSTLTIQRTQQEDSAVYLCASSLVLDRAVLSGNTIYFGEGSWLTVV.

V gene TRBV15 combines with J gene TRBJ2-5; TRBD2 aligns across 11 bases. The length of the CDR3 is 15 residues. J lost 5 bases, V lost 4 bases, and 6 bases had no gene match. Per the germline V gene, CDR1 is LNHNV and CDR2 is YYDKDF (reference sequence). The CDR3 region is CATSMRLAGGETQYF. CDR3 sequence (DNA): TGTGCCACCAGCATGCGATTAGCGGGGGGGGAGACCCAGTACTTC.

The J gene is TRBJ1-1, the V gene TRBV11-2; a weak D match, TRBD1 (5 bases). CDR3 length equals 16 residues. The ends were cut back, 5 bases at V and 5 bases at J, with 21 bases in the middle. Germline V gene data show CDR1 as SGHAT and CDR2 as FQNNGV. This chain's CDR3 is CASSPEEGRVKTEAFF. Written as DNA, the CDR3 is TGTGCCAGCAGCCCCGAGGAGGGCAGGGTCAAAACTGAAGCTTTCTTT.

This clone was detected once. V gene TRBV4-3 combines with J gene TRBJ2-1; unclear D gene. Trimming removed 1 base at V and 0 bases at J, with 10 bases between. The germline CDR1 and CDR2 sequences are LGHNA and YSLEER. CDR3 size: 16 residues. CDR3 sequence: CASSQGGASSYNEQFF. The DNA of the CDR3 is TGCGCCAGCAGCCAAGGAGGTGCGAGCTCCTACAATGAGCAGTTCTTC.

The chain uses TRBV19 and TRBJ1-1, with 8 nucleotides matching TRBD1. The CDR3 runs 16 residues. Germline CDR1 reads LNHDA; CDR2 reads SQIVND (reference sequence). Germline trimming cut 4 bases from V and 6 bases from J; bases unmatched to any gene: 13. DNA of the CDR3: TGTGCCAGTAGTACACGACCTATTAACAGGGGGGCTGAAGCTTTCTTT. As protein: CASSTRPINRGAEAFF.

V usage is TRBV2 and J usage is TRBJ1-1; D unresolved. Germline CDR1 is SNHLY and CDR2 is FYNNEI. Trimming left V 11 bases short and J 2 bases short, with 12 bases between. The CDR3 extends over 12 amino acids. The CDR3 sequence: CAESGENTEAFF. In DNA form, the CDR3 reads TGTGCCGAAAGCGGGGAAAACACTGAAGCTTTCTTT. Together with reference TRBV2 and TRBJ1-1, the CDR3 gives the full variable domain: EPEVTQTPSHQVTQMGQEVILRCVPISNHLYFYWYRQILGQKVEFLVSFYNNEISEKSEIFDDQFSVERPDGSNFTLKIRSTKLEDSAMYFCAESGENTEAFFGQGTRLTVV.

V usage is TRBV27 and J usage is TRBJ2-1; 11 bases are shared with TRBD2. The V segment lost 8 bases and the J segment 0 bases; nucleotides outside the gene matches: 3. The CDR3 extends over 15 amino acids. Germline-derived CDR1 and CDR2 are MNHEY and SMNVEV (reference sequence). The CDR3 reads CASPTSGSSYNEQFF. As DNA, the CDR3 is TGTGCCAGCCCTACTAGCGGGAGCTCCTACAATGAGCAGTTCTTC.

The rearrangement joins TRBV6-5 to TRBJ2-7; TRBD1 matches 10 bases. The CDR3 runs 15 residues. The trim removed 6 bases at V and 0 bases at J, leaving 5 bases unmatched. Looked up from germline, CDR1 is MNHEY and CDR2 is SVGAGI. CDR3 loop: CASRTGTGDSYEQYF. CDR3 DNA sequence: TGTGCCAGCAGGACCGGGACAGGGGACTCCTACGAGCAGTACTTC.

The genes are TRBV29-1 and TRBJ2-2; 9 positions match TRBD2. Trimming at V came to 6 bases and at J to 6 bases, leaving 8 bases not matched to a gene. The germline gives CDR1 SQVTM, CDR2 ANQGSEA. The CDR3 consists of 14 residues. CDR3 loop: CSVISGRWAGELFF. The DNA for the CDR3 is TGCAGCGTGATTAGCGGGAGATGGGCCGGGGAGCTGTTTTTT.

This clone was recorded once. A read error is likely, as this CDR3 ends without the conserved phenylalanine or tryptophan. The rearrangement uses TRBV10-1 and TRBJ1-2; TRBD1 is a possible D gene (6 bases). CDR1 is WNHNN and CDR2 is SYGVQD in the germline V gene (reference sequence). The CDR3 consists of 13 residues. Trimming took 4 bases from V and 0 from J, leaving 6 bases between them. The CDR3 nucleotides are TGCGCCAGCAGTGGGACAGCTAACTATGGCTACACCCTC. As protein: CASSGTANYGYTL.

The chain employs TRBV5-6 and TRBJ1-2; D not certain. The CDR3 has 15 amino acids. In germline, CDR1 is SGHDT, CDR2 YYEEEE. V gave up 2 bases and J gave up 8 bases, with 19 bases separating them. The CDR3 region has the DNA TGTGCCAGCAGCTTCACAGTCCAGACCCTCTTGGGCTACACCTTC. This gives the protein CASSFTVQTLLGYTF.

The chain couples TRBV6-5 to TRBJ2-7; D might be TRBD2 (5 bases). The CDR3 runs to 14 residues. V lost 6 bases and J 3 bases, leaving 15 bases between the germline ends. Germline loops: CDR1 MNHEY, CDR2 SVGAGI. CDR3 DNA sequence: TGTGCCAGCAGGCAGTTCCGTCGGGGCTACGAGCAGTACTTC. It encodes CASRQFRRGYEQYF.

The chain couples TRBV6-1 to TRBJ1-5, with 9 bases matching TRBD1. The CDR3 loop spans 15 amino acids. Trimming at V came to 4 bases and at J to 5 bases, leaving 6 bases not matched to a gene. Germline loops: CDR1 MNHNS, CDR2 SASEGT. For the CDR3, the DNA is TGTGCCAGCAGTGGCCGGGACAGGGTAGATCAGCCCCAGCATTTT. This sequence encodes CASSGRDRVDQPQHF.

The chain couples TRBV9 to TRBJ2-2; D is unclear. The V end was cut by 0 bases, the J end by 3 bases, with 3 bases between. CDR3 length: 13 amino acids. CDR1 and CDR2 (germline): SGDLS, YYNGEE. The CDR3 loop reads CASSVAYTGELFF. Here the CDR3 DNA reads TGTGCCAGCAGCGTAGCGTACACCGGGGAGCTGTTTTTT.

The rearrangement uses TRBV28 and TRBJ1-4, with 9 bases fitting TRBD1. With V trimmed by 2 bases and J by 5 bases, 3 bases remained unmatched. This CDR3 contains 15 residues. Germline CDR1 reads MDHEN; CDR2 reads SYDVKM. In DNA, the CDR3 is TGTGCCAGCAGTTTAGGCGGGACAGGGAATGAAAAACTGTTTTTT. Its protein is CASSLGGTGNEKLFF.

The CDR3 loop is CASSYNSLEGDYGYTF. The CDR3, as DNA: TGTGCCAGCAGTTACAACTCCTTGGAAGGAGACTATGGCTACACCTTC. The chain carries TRBV6-5 and TRBJ1-2, with D hard to call. The CDR3 consists of 16 residues. Germline CDR1 is MNHEY and CDR2 is SVGAGI. Trimming removed 2 bases at V and 3 bases at J, with 16 bases between.

This rearrangement joins TRBV19 to TRBJ1-1, with 9 bases that match TRBD1. V dropped 2 bases and J dropped 0; count of bases not matched to a gene: 4. CDR1 and CDR2 (germline): LNHDA, SQIVND (reference sequence). The CDR3 sequence is 16 residues long. CDR3 bases: TGTGCCAGTAGTATAACAGGGGGCAGCATGAACACTGAAGCTTTCTTT. This translates into CASSITGGSMNTEAFF.

The chain links TRBV6-1 to TRBJ2-4; weak D call: TRBD1 (5 bases). The germline V gene has CDR1 MNHNS and CDR2 SASEGT. Trimming shortened V by 2 bases and J by 1 base, and 9 bases separated the two germline ends. The CDR3 is 15 residues long. The CDR3 here is CASSESRAAKNIQYF. DNA for the CDR3: TGTGCCAGCAGTGAAAGCAGGGCCGCCAAAAACATTCAGTACTTC.

The chain joins TRBV5-1 to TRBJ1-4, with TRBD1 as a possible D gene (6 bases). The CDR3 consists of 15 residues. V was shortened by 4 bases and J by 7 bases, with 17 bases between the two germline ends. From germline, CDR1 is SGHRS and CDR2 YFSETQ. CDR3 sequence (DNA): TGCGCCAGCAGCCTGGACGGGGGGCGCGGTGAAAAACTGTTTTTT. Its protein is CASSLDGGRGEKLFF.

J is TRBJ2-1 and V is TRBV19; 8 bases match TRBD2. Germline CDR1 LNHDA, CDR2 SQIVND (reference sequence). The CDR3 has 13 residues. J gave up 8 bases and V 10 bases, and 10 bases lay outside the gene matches. Here the CDR3 reads CAITAGGGDEQFF. The CDR3 DNA sequence: TGTGCCATAACGGCGGGGGGAGGGGATGAGCAGTTCTTC.

The chain joins TRBV6-5 to TRBJ1-2, with 11 bases aligning to TRBD1. V trimming: 4 bases; J trimming: 5 bases; junction bases outside the gene matches: 6. Germline V gene lookup returns CDR1 MNHEY and CDR2 SVGAGI. This CDR3 has 15 residues. The CDR3, as DNA: TGTGCCAGCAGTTTCTCGGACAGGGGGCTGTATGGCTACACCTTC. This sequence encodes CASSFSDRGLYGYTF.

This chain joins TRBV11-2 and TRBJ1-6; the D gene is possibly TRBD1 (6 bases). Germline CDR1 SGHAT, CDR2 FQNNGV. V was trimmed by 5 bases and J by 3 bases, leaving 20 bases between them. The CDR3 sequence is 18 residues long. The CDR3 loop is CASSPLPYRVFYNSPLHF. The CDR3 DNA sequence: TGTGCCAGCAGCCCCTTACCGTACAGGGTCTTCTATAATTCACCCCTCCACTTT.

The chain uses TRBV4-3 and TRBJ2-7; TRBD1 matches at 7 bases. CDR3 size: 16 residues. Germline CDR1 LGHNA, CDR2 YSLEER. The V segment lost 0 bases and the J segment 2 bases; nucleotides outside the gene matches: 7. CDR3 DNA: TGCGCCAGCAGCCAAGATAGGGGGACAGAAGCCTACGAGCAGTACTTC. Protein: CASSQDRGTEAYEQYF.

Comment on this clone: The sample contains more than one DNA sequence encoding this CDR3. This chain joins TRBV5-1 and TRBJ1-5; maybe TRBD1 (6 bases). Per the germline V gene, CDR1 is SGHRS and CDR2 is YFSETQ. V was trimmed by 0 bases and J by 4 bases, leaving 8 bases between them. The CDR3 length is 14 residues. The CDR3 coding sequence is TGCGCCAGCAGCTTGGAAGGGGGAAATCAGCCCCAGCATTTT. This gives the protein CASSLEGGNQPQHF.

The chain couples TRBV7-3 to TRBJ2-2; maybe TRBD1 (6 bases). The CDR3 is 15 residues long. Looked up from germline, CDR1 is SGHTA and CDR2 is FQGTGA. Between the trimmed V and J ends, which lost 3 bases and 4 bases, there was a span of 12 bases. For the CDR3, the DNA is TGTGCCAGCAGCTTTCGGGACACGAGCACCGGGGAGCTGTTTTTT. Translation gives CASSFRDTSTGELFF. The complete variable domain, with remaining parts taken from reference TRBV7-3 and TRBJ2-2, reads GAGVSQTPSNKVTEKGKYVELRCDPISGHTALYWYRQSLGQGPEFLIYFQGTGAADDSGLPNDRFFAVRPEGSVSTLKIQRTERGDSAVYLCASSFRDTSTGELFFGEGSRLTVL.

Comments on this clone: Other DNA sequences in the sample encode the same CDR3. The rearrangement links TRBV5-1 to TRBJ2-1, with 9 bases matching TRBD1. V lost 4 bases and J lost 1; bases outside the gene matches: 3. The CDR3 has 15 amino acids. Germline assignment: CDR1 SGHRS and CDR2 YFSETQ. This CDR3 is CASSPGQGSYNEQFF. DNA for the CDR3: TGCGCCAGCAGCCCCGGACAGGGGTCCTACAATGAGCAGTTCTTC.